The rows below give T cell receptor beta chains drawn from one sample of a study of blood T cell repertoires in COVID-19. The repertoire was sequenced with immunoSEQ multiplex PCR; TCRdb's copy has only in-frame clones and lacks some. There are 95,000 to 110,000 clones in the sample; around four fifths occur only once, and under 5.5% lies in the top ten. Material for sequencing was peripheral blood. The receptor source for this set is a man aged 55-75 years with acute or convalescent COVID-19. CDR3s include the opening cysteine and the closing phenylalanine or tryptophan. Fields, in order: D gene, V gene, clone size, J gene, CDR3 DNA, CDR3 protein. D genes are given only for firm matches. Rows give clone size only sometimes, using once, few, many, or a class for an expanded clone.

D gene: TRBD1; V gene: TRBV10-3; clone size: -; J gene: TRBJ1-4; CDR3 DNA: TGTGCCACCGCGAGCGCAACAGGGGGAGCAACTAATGAAAAACTGTTTTTT; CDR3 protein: CATASATGGATNEKLFF
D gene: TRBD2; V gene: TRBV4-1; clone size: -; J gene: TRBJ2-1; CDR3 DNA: TGCGCCAGTCGGGAGGGCAGGGGAGTGGGCAATGAGCAGTTCTTC; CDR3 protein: CASREGRGVGNEQFF
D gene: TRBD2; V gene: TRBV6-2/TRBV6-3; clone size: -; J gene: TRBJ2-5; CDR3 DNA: TGTGCCAGCACCCCCGGGGCAGCGGGGCGAGAGACCCAGTACTTC; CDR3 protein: CASTPGAAGRETQYF
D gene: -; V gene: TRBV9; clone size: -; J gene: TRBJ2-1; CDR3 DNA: TGTGCCAGCAGCGAATCAACCGCGTCCGGGGAGCAGTTCTTC; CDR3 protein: CASSESTASGEQFF
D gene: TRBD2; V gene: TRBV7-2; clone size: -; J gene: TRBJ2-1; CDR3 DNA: TGTGCCAGCAGCTTAGTGCGACTAGCGGGAGGGGTTGAGCAGTTCTTC; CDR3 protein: CASSLVRLAGGVEQFF
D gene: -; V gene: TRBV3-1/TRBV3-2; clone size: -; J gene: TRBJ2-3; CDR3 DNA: TGTGCCAGCAGCCAAGAGGGGGCAGGTGTGACTACGCAGTATTTT; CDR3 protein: CASSQEGAGVTTQYF
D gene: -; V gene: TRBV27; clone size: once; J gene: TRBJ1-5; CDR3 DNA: TGTGCCAGCAGTTTTGGGGGGTCAGGCAATCAGCCCCAGCATTTT; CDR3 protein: CASSFGGSGNQPQHF
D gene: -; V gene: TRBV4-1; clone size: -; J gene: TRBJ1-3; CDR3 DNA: TGCGCCAGCAGCCAATATCAGGGGAGCTCTGGAAACACCATATATTTT; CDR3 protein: CASSQYQGSSGNTIYF
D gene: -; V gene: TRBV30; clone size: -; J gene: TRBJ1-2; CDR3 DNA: TGTGCCTGGAGTCCCGTCTACACCTTC; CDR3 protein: CAWSPVYTF
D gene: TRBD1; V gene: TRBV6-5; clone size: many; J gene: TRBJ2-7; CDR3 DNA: TGTGCCAGCAGCCCGGGGACAGGTAGCTCCTACGAGCAGTACTTC; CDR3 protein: CASSPGTGSSYEQYF
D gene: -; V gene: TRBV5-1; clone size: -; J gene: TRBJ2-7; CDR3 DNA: TGCGCCAGCAGCTTGAGTGGCCGTTCCGAGCAGTACTTC; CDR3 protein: CASSLSGRSEQYF
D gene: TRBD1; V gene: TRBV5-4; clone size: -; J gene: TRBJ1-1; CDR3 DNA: TGTGCCAGCAGGCCGAGTATACCGGGACAGGGGATCCTGAAAGCTTTCTTT; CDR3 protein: CASRPSIPGQGILKAFF
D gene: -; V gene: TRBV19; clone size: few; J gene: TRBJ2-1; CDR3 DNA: TGTGCCAGTAAGGCGGGCGCTAGCTCCTACAATGAGCAGTTCTTC; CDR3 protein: CASKAGASSYNEQFF
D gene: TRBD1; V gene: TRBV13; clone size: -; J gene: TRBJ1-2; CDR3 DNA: TGTGCCAGCAGCCCGCGCAGGGGGGTAAATGGCTACACCTTC; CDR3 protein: CASSPRRGVNGYTF
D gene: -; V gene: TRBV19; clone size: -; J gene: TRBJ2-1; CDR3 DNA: TGTGCCAGTAGTATAGTGCGGGAATCCCGGCGACAGTTCTTC; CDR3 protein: CASSIVRESRRQFF
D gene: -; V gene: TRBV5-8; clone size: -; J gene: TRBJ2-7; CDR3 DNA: TGTGCCAGCAGCTTGGTTGGCGGGCCCGCCTACGAGCAGTACTTC; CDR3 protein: CASSLVGGPAYEQYF
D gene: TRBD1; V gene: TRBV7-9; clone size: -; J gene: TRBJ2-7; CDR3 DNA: TGTGCCAGCAGCCTGGACAGGGGATACGAGCAGTACTTC; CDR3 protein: CASSLDRGYEQYF
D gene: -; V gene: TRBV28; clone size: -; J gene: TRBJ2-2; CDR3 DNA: TGTGCCAGCAGTTCAATGGCCACCGGGGAGCTGTTTTTT; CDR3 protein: CASSSMATGELFF
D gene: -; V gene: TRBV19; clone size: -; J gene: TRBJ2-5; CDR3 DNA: TGTGCCAGTAGTATCTGGGGGCAGGGCCCCCAAGAGACCCAGTACTTC; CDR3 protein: CASSIWGQGPQETQYF
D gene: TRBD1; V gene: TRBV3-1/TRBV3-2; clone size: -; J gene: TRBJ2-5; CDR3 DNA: TGTGCCAGCAGCCCCCCTGACAGGGGAGAGACCCAGTACTTC; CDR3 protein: CASSPPDRGETQYF
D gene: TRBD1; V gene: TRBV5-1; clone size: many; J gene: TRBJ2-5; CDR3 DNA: TGCGCCAGCAGCTTGGCACAGGGGCGAGAGACCCAGTACTTC; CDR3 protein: CASSLAQGRETQYF
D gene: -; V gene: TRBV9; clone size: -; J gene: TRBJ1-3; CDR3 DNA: TGTGCCAGCAGCGTGAACGGGGTAACTGGAAACACCATATATTTT; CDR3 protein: CASSVNGVTGNTIYF
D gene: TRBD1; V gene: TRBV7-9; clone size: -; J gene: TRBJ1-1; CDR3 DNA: TGTGCCAGCAGCTTCGGAGGGGGCCTGACTTTCTTT; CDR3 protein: CASSFGGGLTFF
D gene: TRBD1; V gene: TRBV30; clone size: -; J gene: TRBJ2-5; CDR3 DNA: TGTGCCTGGAGTGGTGAAGACAGGGTTTCCCAAGAGACCCAGTACTTC; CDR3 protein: CAWSGEDRVSQETQYF
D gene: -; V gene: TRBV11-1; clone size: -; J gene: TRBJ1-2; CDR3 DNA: TGTGCCAGCAGCTTCCAGGGCCTAAGGGGCTACACCTTC; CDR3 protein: CASSFQGLRGYTF
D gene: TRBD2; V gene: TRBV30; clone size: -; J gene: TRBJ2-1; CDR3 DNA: TGTGCCTGGAGCCGCCAACGGACTAGCGGAGGGCAGTTCTTC; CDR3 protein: CAWSRQRTSGGQFF
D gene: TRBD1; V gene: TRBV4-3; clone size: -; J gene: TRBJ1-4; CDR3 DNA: TGCGCCAGCAGCTCGGGACAGGGGCGGGCAACTAATGAAAAACTGTTTTTT; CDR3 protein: CASSSGQGRATNEKLFF
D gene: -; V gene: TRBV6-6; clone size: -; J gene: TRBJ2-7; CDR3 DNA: TGTGCCAGCAGTTACGTAACTAGCTCCTACGAGCAGTACTTC; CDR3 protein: CASSYVTSSYEQYF
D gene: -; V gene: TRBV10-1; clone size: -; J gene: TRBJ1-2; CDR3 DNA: TGCGCCAGCAGTGAGGGGCACGTACAGATGAATAACTATGGCTACACCTTC; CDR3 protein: CASSEGHVQMNNYGYTF
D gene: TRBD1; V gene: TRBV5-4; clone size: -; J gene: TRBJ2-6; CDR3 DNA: TGTGCCAGCAGACTCGACAGGGCTGGGGCCAACGTCCTGACTTTC; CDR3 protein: CASRLDRAGANVLTF
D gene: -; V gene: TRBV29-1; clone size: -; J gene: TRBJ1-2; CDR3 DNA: TGCAGCGTTGGAGAGTCGGGGTATGGCTACACCTTC; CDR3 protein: CSVGESGYGYTF
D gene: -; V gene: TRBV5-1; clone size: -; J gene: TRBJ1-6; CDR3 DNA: TGCGCCAGCAGCTTGGCCGGAACATCGGGTTCACCCCTCCACTTT; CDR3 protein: CASSLAGTSGSPLHF
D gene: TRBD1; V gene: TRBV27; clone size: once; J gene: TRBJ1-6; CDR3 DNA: TGTGCCAGCAGTTTCCGACCACCCGGACAGGAGAATTCACCCCTCCACTTT; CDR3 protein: CASSFRPPGQENSPLHF
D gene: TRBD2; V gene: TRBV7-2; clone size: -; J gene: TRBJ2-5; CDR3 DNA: TGTGCCAGCAGCTTAGGACTAGCGGGACCCCAAGAGACCCAGTACTTC; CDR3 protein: CASSLGLAGPQETQYF
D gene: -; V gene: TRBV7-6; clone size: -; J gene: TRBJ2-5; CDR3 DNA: TGTGCCAGCAGTCCAGGGGAGACCCAGTACTTC; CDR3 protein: CASSPGETQYF
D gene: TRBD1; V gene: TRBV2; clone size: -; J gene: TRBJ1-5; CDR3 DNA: TGTGCCAGCAGTCCCGGGACAGGGGGCAATCAGCCCCAGCATTTT; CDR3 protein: CASSPGTGGNQPQHF
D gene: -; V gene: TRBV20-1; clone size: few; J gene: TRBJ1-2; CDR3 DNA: TGCAGTGCTAGTCGGCCGAGGGGCTACACCTTC; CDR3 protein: CSASRPRGYTF
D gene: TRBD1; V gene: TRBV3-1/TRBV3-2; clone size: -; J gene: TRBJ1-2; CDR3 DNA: TGTGCCAGCAGCCAAGAGATAAGGGGGCGGGATGGCTACACCTTC; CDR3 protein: CASSQEIRGRDGYTF
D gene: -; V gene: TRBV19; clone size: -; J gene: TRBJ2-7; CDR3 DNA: TGTCGGCGAGCGGATTCCTACGAGCAGTACTTC; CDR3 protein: CRRADSYEQYF
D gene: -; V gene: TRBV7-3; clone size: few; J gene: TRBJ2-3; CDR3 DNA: TGTGCCAGCAGCTTATTCAGGTCTAGCACAGATACGCAGTATTTT; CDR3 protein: CASSLFRSSTDTQYF
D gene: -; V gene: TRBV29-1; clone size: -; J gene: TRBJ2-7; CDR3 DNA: TGCAGCGTCCGCGACTTGGGGAGCTCCTACGAGCAGTACTTC; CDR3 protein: CSVRDLGSSYEQYF
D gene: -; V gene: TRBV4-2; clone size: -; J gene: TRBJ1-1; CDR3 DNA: TGTGCCAGCAGCCAAGGACTTTTGAACACTGAAGCTTTCTTT; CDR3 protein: CASSQGLLNTEAFF
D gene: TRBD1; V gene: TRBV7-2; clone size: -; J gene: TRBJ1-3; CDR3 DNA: TGTGCCAGCAGCTCGACAGGGGGAAGGGGAAACACCATATATTTT; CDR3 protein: CASSSTGGRGNTIYF
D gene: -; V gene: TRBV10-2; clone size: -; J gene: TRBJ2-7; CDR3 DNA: TGCGCCAGCAGTGATAACGGGGACTCCGTGCTACGGGGCTACGAGCAGTACTTC; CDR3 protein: CASSDNGDSVLRGYEQYF
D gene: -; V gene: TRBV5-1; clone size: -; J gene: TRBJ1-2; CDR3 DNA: TGCGCCAGCAGCTCCCTAAGCACCTCAAAGAACTATGGCTACACCTTC; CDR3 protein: CASSSLSTSKNYGYTF
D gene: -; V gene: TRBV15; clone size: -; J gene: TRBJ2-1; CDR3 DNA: TGTGCCACCAGCAGAGGACAGTCGCTCTCCTACAATGAGCAGTTCTTC; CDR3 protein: CATSRGQSLSYNEQFF
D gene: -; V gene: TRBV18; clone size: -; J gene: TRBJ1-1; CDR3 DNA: TGTGCCAGCTCACTTAATACTGTCCAGGGGTCGAACACTGAAGCTTTCTTT; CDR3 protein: CASSLNTVQGSNTEAFF
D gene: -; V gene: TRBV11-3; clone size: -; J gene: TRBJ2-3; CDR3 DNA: TGTGCCAGCAGCTTGAGGCAGGGTTCCGCAGATACGCAGTATTTT; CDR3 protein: CASSLRQGSADTQYF
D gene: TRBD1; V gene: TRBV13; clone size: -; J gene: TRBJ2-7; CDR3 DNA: TGTGCCAGCAGCCGGGACAGGATTACCTACGAGCAGTACTTC; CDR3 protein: CASSRDRITYEQYF
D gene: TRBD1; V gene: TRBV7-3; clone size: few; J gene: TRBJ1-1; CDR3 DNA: TGTGCCAGCAGCTTAACCGGACAGGGTGAGAAGGAAGCTTTCTTT; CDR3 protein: CASSLTGQGEKEAFF
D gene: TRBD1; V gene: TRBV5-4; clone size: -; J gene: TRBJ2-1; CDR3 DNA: TGTGCCAGCAGCTTGTTCGGACAGGGGGTCTATGAGCAGTTCTTC; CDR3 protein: CASSLFGQGVYEQFF